This record looks at one TCR beta chain sequence and its context. This sample is part of a study of blood T cell repertoires in COVID-19. The repertoire was sequenced with immunoSEQ multiplex PCR; TCRdb's copy has only in-frame clones and lacks some. The sample lists about 100,000 clones, about 83% occurring once. Looked up from germline, CDR1 is SGHVS and CDR2 is FNYEAQ. This CDR3 contains 15 residues. The V end lost 5 bases, the J end lost 0 bases, and 11 bases lay between the germline ends. The gene calls are TRBV7-6 and TRBJ1-3, with D unclear. Sequenced input: peripheral blood. The clonotype originates from a human donor in a cohort sampled during active COVID-19. CDR3 in amino acids: CASSPTPYSGNTIYF. The CDR3 bases are TGTGCCAGCAGCCCCACACCTTACTCTGGAAACACCATATATTTT.